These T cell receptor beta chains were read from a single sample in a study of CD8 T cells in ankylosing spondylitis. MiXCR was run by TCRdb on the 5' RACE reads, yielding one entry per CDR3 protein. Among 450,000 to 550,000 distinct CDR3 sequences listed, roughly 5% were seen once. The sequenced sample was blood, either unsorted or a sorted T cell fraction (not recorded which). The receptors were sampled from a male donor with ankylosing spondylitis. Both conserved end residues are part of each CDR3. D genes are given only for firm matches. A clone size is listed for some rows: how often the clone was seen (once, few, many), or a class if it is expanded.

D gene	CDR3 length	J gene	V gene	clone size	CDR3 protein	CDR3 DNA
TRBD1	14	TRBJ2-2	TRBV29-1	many	CSATTGVITGELFF	TGCAGCGCTACGACAGGGGTAATCACCGGGGAGCTGTTTTTT
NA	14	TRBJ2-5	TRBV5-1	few	CASSLTEPQETQYF	TGCGCCAGCAGCTTGACGGAGCCCCAAGAGACCCAGTACTTC
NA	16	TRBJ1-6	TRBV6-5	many	CASSYSIRPNNSPLHF	TGTGCCAGCAGTTACTCGATACGTCCTAATAATTCACCCCTCCACTTT
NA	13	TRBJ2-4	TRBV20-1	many	CSVRARAKNIQYF	TGCAGCGTTCGCGCCAGAGCCAAAAACATTCAGTACTTC
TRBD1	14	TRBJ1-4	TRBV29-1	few	CSVDLQGANEKLFF	TGCAGCGTTGATCTCCAGGGGGCTAATGAAAAACTGTTTTTT
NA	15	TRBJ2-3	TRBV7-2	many	CASSPNSLSTDTQYF	TGTGCCAGCAGCCCAAACAGCCTTAGCACAGATACGCAGTATTTT
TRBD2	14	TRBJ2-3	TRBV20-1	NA	CSARKSGMGDTQYF	TGCAGTGCTAGAAAGAGCGGGATGGGGGATACGCAGTATTTT
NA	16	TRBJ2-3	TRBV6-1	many	CASRPGDPALTDTQYF	TGTGCCAGCAGGCCGGGAGACCCAGCCCTCACAGATACGCAGTATTTT
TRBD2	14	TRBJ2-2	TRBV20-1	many	CSVSSGPSTGELFF	TGCAGTGTCTCTAGCGGGCCTTCTACCGGGGAGCTGTTTTTT
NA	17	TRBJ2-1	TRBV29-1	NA	CSVERFDSGRTYNEQFF	TGCAGCGTTGAGCGTTTTGATAGCGGTAGGACCTACAATGAGCAGTTCTTC
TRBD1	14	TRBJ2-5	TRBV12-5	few	CASGFRGPEETQYF	TGTGCTAGTGGTTTCAGGGGGCCAGAAGAGACCCAGTACTTC
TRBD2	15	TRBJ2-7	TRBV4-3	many	CASSQVSSGAYEQYF	TGCGCCAGCAGCCAAGTGAGTAGCGGGGCGTACGAGCAGTACTTC